Presented here are 25 T cell receptor beta chains from one specimen sequenced in a study of regulatory T cells in long-lasting Graves disease. Time point given: newly diagnosed GD, antithyroid drugs for less than 3 months. There was RNA extracted from PBMCs, and the TCR library was made from it. Building the TCR beta libraries relied on iRepertoire HTBI primers, and CDR3 regions underwent Arm-PCR. TCRdb ran MiXCR on the multiplex PCR reads and lists one entry per CDR3 protein. The sample consists of about 530,000 distinct CDR3 sequences, 15% to 20% of them appearing once. This sample was shared with a second study, whose subject was T cells in Graves' hyperthyroidism and ophthalmopathy.

Sequenced material: peripheral blood mononuclear cells (PBMCs), taken at new diagnosis, from a patient treated with antithyroid drugs. These receptors came from a woman aged 35-60 years with Graves disease.

The sample holds many counts of this clonotype. The J gene is TRBJ2-7, the V gene TRBV28; D is undetermined. CDR1 is MDHEN and CDR2 is SYDVKM in the germline V gene. Between the trimmed V and J ends, which lost 6 bases and 0 bases, there was a span of 9 bases. This CDR3 region has 13 residues. The CDR3 is CASSLHSSYEQYF. The CDR3 DNA sequence: TGTGCCAGCAGCCTCCACAGCTCCTACGAGCAGTACTTC. The full variable domain, its missing parts supplied by reference TRBV28 and TRBJ2-7, is DVKVTQSSRYLVKRTGEKVFLECVQDMDHENMFWYRQDPGLGLRLIYFSYDVKMKEKGDIPEGYSVSREKKERFSLILESASTNQTSMYLCASSLHSSYEQYFGPGTRLTVT.

This clonotype came up many times. The chain is built from TRBV12-3 or TRBV12-4 and TRBJ1-2; D not resolved. The germline V and J ends were trimmed by 0 bases and 7 bases, with 12 bases remaining between them. The CDR3 contains 14 residues. The CDR3 coding sequence is TGTGCCAGCAGTTTAGCGCAACGGGTTACTGGCTACACCTTC. This codes for CASSLAQRVTGYTF.

As for this clonotype: A single base separates this from a much larger clone, so it may be a read error. The chain is built from TRBV12-3 or TRBV12-4 and TRBJ1-1; 9 positions agree with TRBD1. The ends lost 10 bases at V and 4 bases at J; junction bases unmatched: 13. This CDR3 is built from 15 residues. The CDR3 is CATRLTRTGATEAFF. CDR3 in DNA: TGTGCCACCAGACTCACCAGGACAGGGGCCACTGAAGCTTTCTTT.

Ten or more counts support this clonotype. The CDR3: CASTLETNSPLHF. CDR3 coding DNA: TGTGCCAGCACTCTGGAGACTAATTCACCCCTCCACTTT. The rearrangement joins TRBV12-3 or TRBV12-4 to TRBJ1-6; D uncertain. With 7 bases removed from V and 6 bases from J, the gap between germline ends came to 10 bases. The CDR3 contains 13 residues.

The table lists this clonotype with a few counts. The chain joins TRBV5-4 to TRBJ2-5; 9 nucleotides line up with TRBD1. Germline V gene sequence: CDR1 SGHNT, CDR2 YYREEE (reference sequence). The CDR3 runs 15 residues. Unmatched junction bases numbered 5, after V lost 4 bases and J lost 1 base. CDR3 nucleotides: TGTGCCAGCAGCAATACAGGGGGCTCCCAAGAGACCCAGTACTTC. It is translated as CASSNTGGSQETQYF.

The V gene is TRBV20-1, the J gene TRBJ1-3, with a tentative D call TRBD1 (6 bases). This CDR3 spans 15 amino acids. V was trimmed by 7 bases and J by 6 bases, leaving 22 bases between them. Germline V gene data show CDR1 as DFQATT and CDR2 as SNEGSKA (reference sequence). As DNA, the CDR3 is TGCAGTGTGGGAGAGTCAGGGGTGAGGGAAAACACCATATATTTT. Translated: CSVGESGVRENTIYF.

This clonotype has just a few counts. An end of the junction does not agree with germline; a read error may underlie this. This chain uses TRBV20-1 with TRBJ2-3; 9 nucleotides line up with TRBD1. This CDR3 has 15 amino acids. The germline gives CDR1 DFQATT, CDR2 SNEGSKA (reference sequence). The CDR3 nucleotides read TGCAGTGCTCCCCGGGACAGGGTTGGCAGAGATGCGCAGTATTTT. Protein sequence: CSAPRDRVGRDAQYF.

This clonotype was counted ten times or more. V and J are TRBV30 and TRBJ1-2, with 11 bases identical to TRBD1. Germline CDR1 and CDR2: GTSNPN and SVGIG (reference sequence). The CDR3 is 12 amino acids. J was trimmed by 13 bases and V by 5 bases; bases with no gene match: 9. The CDR3 loop is CAWGGTGGQSTF. The CDR3, as DNA: TGTGCCTGGGGTGGGACAGGGGGTCAGAGCACCTTC.

Only a few counts were recorded for this clonotype. V gene TRBV5-1 combines with J gene TRBJ2-5, with 8 bases lining up with TRBD2. This CDR3 has 14 residues. With V trimmed by 4 bases and J by 1 base, 3 bases remained unmatched. The germline CDR1 and CDR2 sequences are SGHRS and YFSETQ. The CDR3: CASSPGRAQETQYF. The CDR3, as DNA: TGCGCCAGCAGCCCCGGGAGGGCCCAAGAGACCCAGTACTTC.

V usage is TRBV4-1 and J usage is TRBJ2-1; D gene unclear. The V end lost 0 bases, the J end lost 10 bases, and 10 bases lay between the germline ends. This CDR3 comprises 13 residues. CDR1 is MGHRA and CDR2 is YSYEKL in the germline V gene. CDR3 in amino acids: CASSQDRSREQFF. The CDR3 region has the DNA TGCGCCAGCAGCCAAGATAGATCGAGAGAGCAGTTCTTC.

This clonotype has just a few counts. The rearrangement links TRBV10-1 to TRBJ1-1; tentative D call: TRBD1 (5 bases). Germline CDR1 WNHNN, CDR2 SYGVQD (reference sequence). The ends were cut back, 4 bases at V and 4 bases at J, with 13 bases in the middle. This CDR3 is 14 amino acids long. The CDR3 DNA reads TGCGCCAGCAGTGGACGGATCGGGGCCACTGAAGCTTTCTTT. The encoded protein is CASSGRIGATEAFF.

This sequence joins TRBV7-9 and TRBJ2-7; a weak D match, TRBD1 (6 bases). The V gene's germline CDR1 is SEHNR and CDR2 FQNEAQ (reference sequence). The CDR3 totals 12 residues. Deletions cut 5 bases from V and 5 bases from J, with 10 bases between. CDR3 loop: CASSQGLNEQYF. CDR3 nucleotides: TGTGCCAGCAGCCAGGGGCTCAACGAGCAGTACTTC.

This clonotype was seen at least ten times. The chain recombines TRBV3-1 with TRBJ1-1; no reliable D call. The germline V gene encodes CDR1 LGHDT and CDR2 YNNKEL (reference sequence). Trimming took 1 base from V and 5 from J, leaving 5 bases between them. The CDR3 contains 12 residues. CDR3 coding DNA: TGTGCCAGCAGCCAAGGAAAAACTGAAGCTTTCTTT. It encodes CASSQGKTEAFF.

The chain has TRBV12-5 and TRBJ2-2; TRBD2 matches at 8 bases. The CDR3 length is 15 residues. The V and J ends lost 3 bases and 7 bases, in that order; junction bases with no gene match: 7. Germline loops: CDR1 LGHNT, CDR2 FRNRAP. In nucleotides, the CDR3 is TGTGCTAGTGGTTTCGGGGGGGCCTTAATCGGGGAGCTGTTTTTT. Translation gives CASGFGGALIGELFF.

Only a few counts were recorded for this clonotype. This chain uses TRBV19 with TRBJ2-3; D possibly uses TRBD1 or TRBD2 (5 bases each). This CDR3 is built from 12 residues. V was shortened by 11 bases and J by 0 bases, with 9 bases between the two germline ends. Looked up from germline, CDR1 is LNHDA and CDR2 is SQIVND (reference sequence). This CDR3 reads CASGTSTDTQYF. The CDR3 nucleotides read TGTGCCTCAGGGACCAGCACAGATACGCAGTATTTT.

This clonotype occurred many times. V gene TRBV13 combines with J gene TRBJ2-5, with a tentative D call TRBD2 (6 bases). The CDR3 runs to 13 residues. V lost 5 bases, J lost 5 bases, and 12 bases lay in between. Per the germline V gene, CDR1 is PRHDT and CDR2 is FYEKMQ (reference sequence). As DNA, the CDR3 is TGTGCCAGCAGCACACTAGCCGGTGAGACCCAGTACTTC. Translation gives CASSTLAGETQYF. The full variable domain, rest sourced from reference TRBV13 and TRBJ2-5, is AAGVIQSPRHLIKEKRETATLKCYPIPRHDTVYWYQQGPGQDPQFLISFYEKMQSDKGSIPDRFSAQQFSDYHSELNMSSLELGDSALYFCASSTLAGETQYFGPGTRLLVL.

A few counts support this clonotype. This chain uses TRBV12-3 or TRBV12-4 with TRBJ2-2, with 9 bases aligning to TRBD1. This CDR3 is built from 14 residues. Unmatched junction bases numbered 5, after V lost 6 bases and J lost 6 bases. The CDR3 DNA reads TGTGCCAGCAGACGACAGGGGGAGGCCGGGGAGCTGTTTTTT. Translation: CASRRQGEAGELFF.

The chain uses TRBV12-5 and TRBJ2-3, with 8 nucleotides matching TRBD2. Trimming at V came to 6 bases and at J to 3 bases, leaving 8 bases not matched to a gene. There are 15 residues in the CDR3. Germline loops: CDR1 LGHNT, CDR2 FRNRAP. In DNA form, the CDR3 reads TGTGCTAGTGGCCACGGGGGGGCATGGACAGATACGCAGTATTTT. Translated, it gives CASGHGGAWTDTQYF.

The table lists this clonotype with a few counts. This chain joins TRBV11-2 and TRBJ1-1; D call uncertain. Trimming left V 2 bases short and J 0 bases short, with 7 bases between. The CDR3 has 14 residues. Germline V CDR1 and CDR2: SGHAT, FQNNGV. DNA for the CDR3: TGTGCCAGCAGCTTACGGCCTGTGAACACTGAAGCTTTCTTT. Translation gives CASSLRPVNTEAFF.

This chain connects TRBV4-2 to TRBJ1-2; 9 positions match TRBD1. CDR1 LGHNA and CDR2 YNFKEQ come from the germline V gene. The CDR3 spans 17 residues. Losses at the gene ends were 0 bases for V and 4 bases for J; bases not matched to a gene: 9. The CDR3 DNA is TGTGCCAGCAGCCAAGAATGGGGACAGGGTTTTAGCTATGGCTACACCTTC. It is translated as CASSQEWGQGFSYGYTF.

This clonotype was seen at least ten times. The V and J genes are TRBV13 and TRBJ2-1; D gene ambiguous. The CDR3 has 13 residues. Germline lookup yields CDR1 PRHDT and CDR2 FYEKMQ (reference sequence). Trimming cost V 0 bases and J 7 bases, with 7 bases left between them. CDR3 sequence: CASSLGLQNEQFF. In nucleotides, the CDR3 is TGTGCCAGCAGCTTAGGCTTGCAGAATGAGCAGTTCTTC.

This clonotype was detected a few times. Its ends do not fully match the called genes, so a read error is possible. The V and J genes are TRBV29-1 and TRBJ2-3, with 8 bases that match TRBD1. The CDR3 runs to 16 residues. Germline assignment: CDR1 SQVTM and CDR2 ANQGSEA. CDR3 nucleotides: TGCAGCGTTGCAGGGGGCGCGACCTACCTCACAGGTACGCAGTATTTT. As protein: CSVAGGATYLTGTQYF.

The genes are TRBV2 and TRBJ2-3; D perhaps matches TRBD2 (5 bases). From germline, CDR1 is SNHLY and CDR2 FYNNEI. The germline V and J ends were trimmed by 8 bases and 2 bases, with 11 bases remaining between them. The CDR3 contains 13 residues. The CDR3 DNA follows: TGTGCCAGCGCCCGAGGGCCCACAGATACGCAGTATTTT. Protein product: CASARGPTDTQYF.

The chain is built from TRBV5-6 and TRBJ2-7, with D unclear. Trimming cost V 1 base and J 2 bases, with 19 bases left between them. The CDR3 sequence is 17 residues long. Germline CDR1 SGHDT, CDR2 YYEEEE. CDR3: CASSLRRLAVKPYEQYF. For the CDR3, the DNA is TGTGCCAGCAGCTTGCGCCGGTTGGCAGTTAAACCCTACGAGCAGTACTTC.

On this clonotype itself: A much larger clone sits a single nucleotide away, making a read error possible. This rearrangement joins TRBV2 to TRBJ1-2; tentative D call: TRBD1 (5 bases). In germline, CDR1 is SNHLY, CDR2 FYNNEI. V lost 8 bases and J 8 bases, leaving 18 bases between the germline ends. The length of the CDR3 is 13 residues. The CDR3 loop is CASSRGHPGGYTF. CDR3 coding DNA: TGTGCCAGCTCCCGGGGCCATCCGGGCGGCTACACCTTC.